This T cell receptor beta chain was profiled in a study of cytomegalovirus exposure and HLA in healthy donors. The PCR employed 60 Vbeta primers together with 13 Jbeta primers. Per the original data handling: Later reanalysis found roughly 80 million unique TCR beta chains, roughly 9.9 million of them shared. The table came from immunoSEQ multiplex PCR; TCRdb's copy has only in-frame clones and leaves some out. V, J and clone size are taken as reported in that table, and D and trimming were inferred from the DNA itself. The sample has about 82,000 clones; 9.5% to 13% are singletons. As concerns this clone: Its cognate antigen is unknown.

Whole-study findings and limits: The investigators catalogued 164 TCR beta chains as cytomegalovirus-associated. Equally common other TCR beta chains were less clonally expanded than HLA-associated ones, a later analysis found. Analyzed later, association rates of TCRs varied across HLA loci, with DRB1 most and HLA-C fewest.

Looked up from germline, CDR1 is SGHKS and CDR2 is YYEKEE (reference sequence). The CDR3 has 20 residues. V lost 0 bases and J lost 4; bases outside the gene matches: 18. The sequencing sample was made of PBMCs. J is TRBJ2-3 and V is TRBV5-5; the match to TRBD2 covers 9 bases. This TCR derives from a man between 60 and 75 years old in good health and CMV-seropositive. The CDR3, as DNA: TGTGCCAGCAGCTTGGAGGGCGGTGGCGGGAGGGACGTAAGAGCAGATACGCAGTATTTT. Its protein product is CASSLEGGGGRDVRADTQYF.